This T cell receptor beta chain was captured in a study of blood T cell repertoires in COVID-19. Study context: Acute and convalescent COVID-19 specimens originated in the United States, Italy and Spain.

Trimming cost V 7 bases and J 5 bases; bases outside gene matches: 8. The CDR3 sequence is 14 residues long. Germline CDR1 reads SQVTM; CDR2 reads ANQGSEA. The authors' processing: The authors estimated nucleated cell counts from reference gene primer amplification. Repertoires were generated with immunoSEQ multiplex PCR, while TCRdb's copy carries only in-frame clones and drops some. V and J calls and clone size are copied from that table; D and trimming were computed from the DNA. Here the sample spans more than 85,000 clones, roughly 90% being singletons. Sample: peripheral blood. The origin of this receptor is an older woman with acute or convalescent COVID-19. The chain uses TRBV29-1 and TRBJ1-6; 7 nucleotides line up with TRBD1. The CDR3 nucleotides are TGCAGCGCCCAAGCGGACAGGAATAATTCACCCCTCCACTTT. It is translated as CSAQADRNNSPLHF.